Included here is one TCR beta chain sequence, with context. Use of 60 Vbeta and 13 Jbeta primers characterized the PCR. The protocol was immunoSEQ multiplex PCR, while the TCRdb copy is restricted to in-frame clones and leaves out a portion. The repertoire consists of under 150,000 clones, with 67% occurring once and the leading ten covering 7.5% to 9%. This CDR3 is built from 14 residues. Per germline, CDR1 MDHEN and CDR2 SYDVKM. This specimen comes from a study of cytomegalovirus exposure and HLA in healthy donors. The chain recombines TRBV28 with TRBJ2-7, with 9 bases fitting TRBD2. This TCR came from a man aged 18 to 29 in good health and CMV-seropositive. The sample was PBMCs. CDR3 DNA: TGTGCAAGAGGGGCTAGCGGGGACTCCTACGAGCAGTACGTC. Its protein is CARGASGDSYEQYV.